This TCR beta chain was found in a study of persistence of HIV-infected CD4 T cells. Background on the study: Median time on suppressive ART was seven to nine years. General study findings and limits: TCRbeta richness was lower in CMV- and Gag-responding cells than in anti-CD3/anti-CD28-responding cells.

Stimulation used approximately 9.5 ug/mL lysate from CMV-infected fibroblasts. CD40L-negative CD69-negative CD45RO-high memory CD4+ T cells were sorted as populations depleted of antigen-responding cells. The libraries were made with immunoSEQ version 4 in survey mode. TCRdb's copy holds only in-frame clones and misses some; the assay was immunoSEQ multiplex PCR. The top ten hold 4% to 5% of the sample, which has over 25,000 clones, roughly 82% seen once. A word on this clone: Its target is not known.

The CDR3 sequence is 14 residues long. The V and J ends lost 8 bases and 2 bases respectively, with 12 bases between them. The germline gives CDR1 MNHEY, CDR2 SMNVEV (reference sequence). Material: CD4+ T cells sorted from PBMCs after approximately 19-hour stimulation, obtained from a patient who received antiretroviral therapy. The sequence came from an adult man with HIV who was CMV-seropositive. The chain is built from TRBV27 and TRBJ1-4; unclear D gene. In DNA form, the CDR3 reads TGTGCCAGCTCCCGGGAGGTCACTAATGAAAAACTGTTTTTT. It encodes CASSREVTNEKLFF. Based on the CDR3 plus reference TRBV27 and TRBJ1-4, the full variable domain is EAQVTQNPRYLITVTGKKLTVTCSQNMNHEYMSWYRQDPGLGLRQIYYSMNVEVTDKGDVPEGYKVSRKEKRNFPLILESPSPNQTSLYFCASSREVTNEKLFFGSGTQLSVL.